This T cell receptor beta chain is drawn from a study of blood T cell repertoires in COVID-19 (dated by TCRdb to about 2020). Background on the whole study: The collaborator samples originated in the United States, Italy and Spain and spanned the acute and convalescent phases of COVID-19. The material from the prospective study consisted of cDNA or gDNA derived from T cells, B-cell-depleted T cells, or PBMCs. Nearly every sample came with metadata listing a de-identified subject ID, COVID-19 status, age in years and sex. The repertoires were released in a freely available public database meant as a resource for research on the immune response to SARS-CoV-2. The samples were drawn from two sources: the first 160 participants of the ongoing ImmuneRACE study, and 1,000 to 1,500 subjects contributed by 6 global collaborators. Deeply sampled blood TCRbeta repertoires from subjects exposed to, actively infected with, or recovered from COVID-19 were included in the dataset. Where HLA class I and class II types were available, the types were taken from metadata supplied by the sample provider, not from assay-based typing.

Results the study describes overall, beyond this receptor: How much clinical and demographic metadata was included differed by source and by participant, and the metadata was provided uncurated.

From cysteine to phenylalanine, the CDR3 is 15 amino acids long. Of all the DNA, just the CDR3 is kept, 45 bases in frame from base 1. Looking up the germline V gene (reference sequence) yields CDR1 SSHAT and CDR2 FNYEAQ. In the case of this clone: Which antigen it targets is not known. The junction departs from germline at one end; a sequencing error may be responsible.

Whole blood was collected in K2EDTA tubes by collaborating institutions according to the institutions' own protocols. For TCRbeta analysis, collaborators shipped samples as frozen whole blood, isolated PBMCs, or DNA extracted from either of those sample types. The immunoSEQ Assay, a bias-controlled multiplex PCR, was used to amplify TCRbeta CDR3 regions from genomic DNA. In the original analysis: Within the assay, amplification of reference gene primers was used to estimate how many nucleated cells each sample contained. To quantify the absolute abundance of each unique TCRbeta CDR3 rearrangement, sequence reads were collapsed and filtered. Productive Simpson clonality was computed per sample as the square root of Simpson's diversity index over productive rearrangements. TCRdb holds this immuneACCESS table with in-frame rearrangements only. Some clones are missing; in checked studies, unresolved V genes explain under half, and the rest has no known cause. V, J and clone size derive from that table, while D and trimming were established from the DNA sequence. Here the sample has about 160,000 clones; approximately 80% occur a single time. Approximately 10% of the sample comes from the top ten.

This receptor was obtained from a human donor in a cohort sampled during active COVID-19. The sequence links TRBV7-7 to TRBJ2-1; 10 central bases correspond to TRBD2. The source material was peripheral blood. The sequence in DNA is TGTGCTAGCAGCCTGGGACTAGCGAGCCACAATGAGCAGTTCTTC. Its translation is CASSLGLASHNEQFF.